This T cell receptor beta chain originates from a study of blood T cells in healthy people across ages. Notes on this clonotype: Its target is not known.

The study's findings and limits: Shifts in expanded clonotypes may have been confounded by donor CMV status, which was unknown.

From germline, CDR1 is MNHEY and CDR2 SVGEGT. V lost 7 bases, J lost 0 bases, and 12 bases lay in between. CDR3 size: 15 residues. Then a second PCR, running about 6 to 12 cycles, was carried out with a sample-barcoded 5' primer and a J-beta primer mix. TCRdb reanalysed the 5' RACE reads using MiXCR and keeps one entry per CDR3 protein. This sample yields around 1,700,000 distinct CDR3 sequences, of which 28% are seen a single time; over 7% belongs to the top ten. Sequencing was performed on blood. This chain joins TRBV6-2 or TRBV6-3 and TRBJ1-4, with D unresolved. This clonotype was obtained from a woman in her thirties in good health. The CDR3 DNA sequence: TGTGCCAGCATGGGCGGACCTACAACTAATGAAAAACTGTTTTTT. Translating gives CASMGGPTTNEKLFF.